Listed here are 14 T cell receptor beta chains from one sample, sequenced in a study of blood T cell repertoires in COVID-19. TCRdb's copy holds only in-frame clones and misses some; the assay was immunoSEQ multiplex PCR. Among 150,000 to 200,000 clones listed, roughly 83% were seen once. Sequencing was performed on peripheral blood. The receptors shown here come from a woman aged 40-49 years with COVID-19, enrolled during active disease.

V gene TRBV14 combines with J gene TRBJ2-7; D remains unclear. Trimming cost V 1 base and J 7 bases, with 17 bases left between them. This CDR3 has 15 amino acids. CDR1 is SGHDN, CDR2 FVKESK, per germline. The DNA for the CDR3 is TGTGCCAGCAGCCAAGTCACCTCCCCTCTATGGGAGCAGTACTTC. Protein sequence: CASSQVTSPLWEQYF.

This clone was seen at least ten times. The CDR3 here is CASAPLAGYPGELFF. The CDR3 nucleotides are TGTGCCAGCGCGCCGCTAGCGGGGTACCCCGGGGAGCTGTTTTTT. The chain couples TRBV5-5 to TRBJ2-2; 9 nucleotides match TRBD2. The junction had 10 bases not matched to a gene; V was cut back by 7 bases and J by 6 bases. The length of the CDR3 is 15 residues. From germline, CDR1 is SGHKS and CDR2 YYEKEE (reference sequence).

V gene TRBV30 combines with J gene TRBJ1-2; D remains unclear. The germline V gene encodes CDR1 GTSNPN and CDR2 SVGIG (reference sequence). This CDR3 contains 14 residues. V was pared by 3 bases and J by 1 base, with 12 bases between. CDR3 coding DNA: TGTGCCTGGAGGGAAACCGGGAGTAACTATGGCTACACCTTC. This sequence encodes CAWRETGSNYGYTF.

V is TRBV6-2 or TRBV6-3 and J is TRBJ2-1; 7 bases are a match to TRBD2. This CDR3 contains 15 residues. Germline CDR1 is MNHEY and CDR2 is SVGEGT. V lost 2 bases and J lost 9; bases outside the gene matches: 10. CDR3 sequence: CASSYRAGVGVEQFF. CDR3 coding DNA: TGTGCCAGCAGTTACAGGGCGGGGGTAGGGGTTGAGCAGTTCTTC.

V is TRBV7-2 and J is TRBJ1-1, with 9 bases fitting TRBD1. The CDR3 is made up of 15 amino acids. Trimming cost V 2 bases and J 1 base; bases outside gene matches: 2. The germline gives CDR1 SGHTA, CDR2 FQGNSA. The CDR3 loop reads CASSLTGQGNTEAFF. CDR3 bases: TGTGCCAGCAGCTTAACGGGACAGGGGAACACTGAAGCTTTCTTT.

This chain links TRBV5-1 with TRBJ2-2; D is undetermined. The V gene lost 0 bases and the J gene lost 0 bases, with 3 bases spanning the gap. The CDR3 is made up of 14 amino acids. Germline V lookup: CDR1 SGHRS, CDR2 YFSETQ. The CDR3 DNA reads as TGCGCCAGCAGCTTGGCCTCGAACACCGGGGAGCTGTTTTTT. This sequence encodes CASSLASNTGELFF.

The chain links TRBV11-2 to TRBJ2-7, with 9 bases lining up with TRBD1. J lost 5 bases, V lost 5 bases, and 10 bases had no gene match. There are 15 residues in the CDR3. Germline V gene sequence: CDR1 SGHAT, CDR2 FQNNGV. CDR3 nucleotide sequence: TGTGCCAGCAGCGATTACAGGGGGCATAGGGACGAGCAGTACTTC. It codes for CASSDYRGHRDEQYF.

The chain recombines TRBV19 with TRBJ1-5; D remains unclear. Germline V gives CDR1 LNHDA, CDR2 SQIVND (reference sequence). V lost 4 bases and J 7 bases, leaving 11 bases between the germline ends. The CDR3 is 13 residues long. The CDR3 nucleotides are TGTGCCAGTAGTACCCAACCTAAACAGCCCCAGCATTTT. Its protein is CASSTQPKQPQHF.

On this clone: The same CDR3 arises from other DNA sequences in this sample as well. The chain employs TRBV6-6 and TRBJ2-7, with 11 bases fitting TRBD2. The CDR3 extends over 15 amino acids. V lost 0 bases to trimming and J lost 3 bases; unmatched junction nucleotides: 1. The germline V gene encodes CDR1 MNHNY and CDR2 SVGAGI (reference sequence). CDR3 amino acids: CASSYSTSGSYEQYF. In DNA form, the CDR3 reads TGTGCCAGCAGTTACTCAACTAGCGGGAGCTACGAGCAGTACTTC.

The rearrangement joins TRBV5-4 to TRBJ2-5; D unresolved. Germline V gene sequence: CDR1 SGHNT, CDR2 YYREEE (reference sequence). Trimming removed 2 bases at V and 5 bases at J, with 7 bases between. The length of the CDR3 is 12 residues. CDR3 DNA sequence: TGTGCCAGCAGCTTTAATGGCGAGACCCAGTACTTC. Its translation is CASSFNGETQYF.

The V gene is TRBV24-1, the J gene TRBJ1-3, with unresolved D. The CDR3 spans 13 residues. Germline loops: CDR1 KGHDR, CDR2 SFDVKD. V gave up 8 bases and J gave up 6 bases, with 13 bases separating them. Here the CDR3 reads CATTLSFANTIYF. Here the CDR3 DNA reads TGTGCCACCACCCTTAGTTTCGCAAACACCATATATTTT.

V and J are TRBV6-2 or TRBV6-3 and TRBJ1-1, with 10 bases identical to TRBD1. The CDR3 covers 15 residues. CDR1 is MNHEY and CDR2 is SVGEGT in the germline V gene. Trimming took 5 bases from V and 3 from J; bases not matched to a gene: 6. The CDR3 coding sequence is TGTGCCAGCAGTCCACCGGGACAGGGGCACACTGAAGCTTTCTTT. Amino acid sequence: CASSPPGQGHTEAFF.

A note on this clone: This sample includes further DNA sequences coding for the same CDR3. The chain has TRBV7-3 and TRBJ1-1, with TRBD1 as a possible D gene (5 bases). Germline V gene lookup returns CDR1 SGHTA and CDR2 FQGTGA. The CDR3 extends over 14 amino acids. The V and J ends lost 3 bases and 5 bases respectively, with 13 bases between them. In nucleotides, the CDR3 is TGTGCCAGCAGCTTGGTAGGTGGGGGGACTGAAGCTTTCTTT. Translation gives CASSLVGGGTEAFF.

This clone was found once. CDR3 sequence: CASSWGANEQFF. For the CDR3, the DNA is TGTGCCAGCAGCTGGGGCGCTAATGAGCAGTTCTTC. The V gene is TRBV9, the J gene TRBJ2-1, with D maybe TRBD1 (5 bases). V shed 4 bases and J shed 7 bases, with 9 bases lying between them. CDR3 length: 12 amino acids. Germline V gene sequence: CDR1 SGDLS, CDR2 YYNGEE.